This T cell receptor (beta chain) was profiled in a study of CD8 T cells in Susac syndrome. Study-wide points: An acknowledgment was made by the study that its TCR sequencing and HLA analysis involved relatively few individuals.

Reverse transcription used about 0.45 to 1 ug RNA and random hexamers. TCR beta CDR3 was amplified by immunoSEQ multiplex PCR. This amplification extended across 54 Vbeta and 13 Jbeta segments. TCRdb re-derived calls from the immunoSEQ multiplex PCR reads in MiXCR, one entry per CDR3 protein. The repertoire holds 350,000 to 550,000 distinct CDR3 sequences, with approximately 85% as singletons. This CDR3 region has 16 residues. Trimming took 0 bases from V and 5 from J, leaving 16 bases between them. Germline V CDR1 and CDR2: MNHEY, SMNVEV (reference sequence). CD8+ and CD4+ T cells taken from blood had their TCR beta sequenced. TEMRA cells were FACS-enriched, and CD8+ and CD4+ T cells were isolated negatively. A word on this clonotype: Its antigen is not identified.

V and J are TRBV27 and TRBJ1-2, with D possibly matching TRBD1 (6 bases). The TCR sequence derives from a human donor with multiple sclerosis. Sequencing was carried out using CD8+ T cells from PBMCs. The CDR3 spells CASSLSSPTGAYGYTF. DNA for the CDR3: TGTGCCAGCAGTTTATCTTCCCCGACAGGAGCTTATGGCTACACCTTC.